This TCR beta chain was profiled in a study of T cell changes during pregnancy in multiple sclerosis. Germline V gives CDR1 SGHVS, CDR2 FQNEAQ. V lost 1 base and J lost 0; bases outside the gene matches: 3. The CDR3 covers 16 residues. Libraries were prepared by immunoSEQ multiplex PCR; TCRdb keeps only in-frame clonotypes and omits some of them. The profile shows about 50,000 clones, roughly 92% of them singletons. The receptor's source is a female donor with multiple sclerosis, enrolled in a pregnancy study. Sequences were derived from CD4+ T cells from peripheral blood mononuclear cells, sampled in the third trimester of pregnancy. V gene TRBV7-8 combines with J gene TRBJ2-7; 10 bases map to TRBD2. The CDR3 DNA follows: TGTGCCAGCAGCTTAGGGGCTAGCGGGGGCTCCTACGAGCAGTACTTC. Protein product: CASSLGASGGSYEQYF.